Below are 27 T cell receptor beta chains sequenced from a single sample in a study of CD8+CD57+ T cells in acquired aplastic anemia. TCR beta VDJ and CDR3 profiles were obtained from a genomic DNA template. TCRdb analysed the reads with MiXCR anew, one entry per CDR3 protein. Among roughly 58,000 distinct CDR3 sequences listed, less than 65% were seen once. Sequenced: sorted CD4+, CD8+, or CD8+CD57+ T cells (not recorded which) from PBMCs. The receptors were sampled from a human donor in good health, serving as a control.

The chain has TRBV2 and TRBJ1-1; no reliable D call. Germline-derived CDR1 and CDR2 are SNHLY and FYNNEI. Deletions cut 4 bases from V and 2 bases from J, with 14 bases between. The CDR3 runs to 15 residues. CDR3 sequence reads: CASSAVGWGNTEAFF. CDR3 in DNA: TGTGCCAGCAGTGCTGTGGGCTGGGGAAACACTGAAGCTTTCTTT. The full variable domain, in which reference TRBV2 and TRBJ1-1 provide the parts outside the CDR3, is EPEVTQTPSHQVTQMGQEVILRCVPISNHLYFYWYRQILGQKVEFLVSFYNNEISEKSEIFDDQFSVERPDGSNFTLKIRSTKLEDSAMYFCASSAVGWGNTEAFFGQGTRLTVV.

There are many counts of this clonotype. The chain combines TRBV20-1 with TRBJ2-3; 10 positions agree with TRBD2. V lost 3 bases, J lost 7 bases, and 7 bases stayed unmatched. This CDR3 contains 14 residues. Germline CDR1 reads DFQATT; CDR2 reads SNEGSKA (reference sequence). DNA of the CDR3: TGCAGTGCTAGTGGGCTAGCGGGAGTGAATACGCAGTATTTT. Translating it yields CSASGLAGVNTQYF.

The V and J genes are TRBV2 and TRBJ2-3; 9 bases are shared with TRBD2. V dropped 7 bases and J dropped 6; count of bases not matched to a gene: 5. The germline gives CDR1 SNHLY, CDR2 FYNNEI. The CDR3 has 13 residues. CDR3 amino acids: CASKGLAPDTQYF. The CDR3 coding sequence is TGTGCCAGCAAGGGACTAGCACCGGATACGCAGTATTTT.

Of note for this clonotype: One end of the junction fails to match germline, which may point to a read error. The CDR3 here is CSELIGNTTYF. In nucleotides, the CDR3 is TGCAGCGAATTGATCGGAAACACCACATACTTT. The chain couples TRBV29-1 to TRBJ1-3; D unresolved. The CDR3 totals 11 residues. Germline V gene lookup returns CDR1 SQVTM and CDR2 ANQGSEA.

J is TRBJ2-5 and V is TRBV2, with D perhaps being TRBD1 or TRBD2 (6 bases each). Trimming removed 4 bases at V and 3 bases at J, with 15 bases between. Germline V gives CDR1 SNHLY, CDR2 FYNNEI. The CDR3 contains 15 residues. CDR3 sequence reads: CASSVAGHKEETQYF. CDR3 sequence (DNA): TGTGCCAGCAGTGTCGCGGGACACAAAGAAGAGACCCAGTACTTC.

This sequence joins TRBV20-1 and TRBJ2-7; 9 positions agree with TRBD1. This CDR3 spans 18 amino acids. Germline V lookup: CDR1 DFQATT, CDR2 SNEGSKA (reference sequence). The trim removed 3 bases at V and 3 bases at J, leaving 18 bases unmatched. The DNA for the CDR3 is TGCAGTGCTAGGGGGACAGGGATTGAGGACCGGCCGATCTACGAGCAGTACTTC. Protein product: CSARGTGIEDRPIYEQYF.

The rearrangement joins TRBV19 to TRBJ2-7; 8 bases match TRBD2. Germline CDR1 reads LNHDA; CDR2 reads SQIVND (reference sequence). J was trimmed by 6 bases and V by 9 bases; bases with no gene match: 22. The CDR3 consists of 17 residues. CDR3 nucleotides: TGTGCCAGCAGCCGAGGCGAGCGGCGCGCCCGGGGGGGCGAGCAGTACTTC. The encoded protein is CASSRGERRARGGEQYF.

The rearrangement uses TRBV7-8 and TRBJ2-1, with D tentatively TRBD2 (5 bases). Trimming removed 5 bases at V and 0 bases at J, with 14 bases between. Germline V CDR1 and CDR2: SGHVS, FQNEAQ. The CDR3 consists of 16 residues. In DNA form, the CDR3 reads TGTGCCAGCAGCCCTCCCGGGGTGAGCTCCTACAATGAGCAGTTCTTC. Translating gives CASSPPGVSSYNEQFF.

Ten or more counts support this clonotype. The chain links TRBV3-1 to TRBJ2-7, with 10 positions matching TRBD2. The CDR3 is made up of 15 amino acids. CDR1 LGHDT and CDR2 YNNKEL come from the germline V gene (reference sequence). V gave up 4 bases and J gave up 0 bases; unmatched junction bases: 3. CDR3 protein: CASSPTSGYSYEQYF. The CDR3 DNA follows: TGTGCCAGCAGCCCGACTAGCGGGTACTCCTACGAGCAGTACTTC.

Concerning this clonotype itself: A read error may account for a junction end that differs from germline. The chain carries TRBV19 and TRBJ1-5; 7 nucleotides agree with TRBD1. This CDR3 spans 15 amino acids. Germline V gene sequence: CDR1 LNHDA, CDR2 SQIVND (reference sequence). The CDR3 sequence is CASSMARGLNEPQHF. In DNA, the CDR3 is TGTGCCAGTAGTATGGCGAGGGGGCTCAATGAGCCCCAGCATTTT.

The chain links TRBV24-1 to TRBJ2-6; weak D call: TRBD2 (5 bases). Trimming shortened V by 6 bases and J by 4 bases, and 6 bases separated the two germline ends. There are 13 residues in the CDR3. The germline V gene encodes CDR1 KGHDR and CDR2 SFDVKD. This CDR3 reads CATSTGGANVLTF. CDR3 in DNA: TGTGCCACCAGTACGGGGGGGGCCAACGTCCTGACTTTC.

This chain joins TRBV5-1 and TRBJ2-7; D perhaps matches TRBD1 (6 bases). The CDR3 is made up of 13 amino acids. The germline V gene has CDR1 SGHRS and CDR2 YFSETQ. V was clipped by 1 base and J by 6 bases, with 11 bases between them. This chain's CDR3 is CASSLTGIFEQYF. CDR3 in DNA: TGCGCCAGCAGCTTGACAGGGATCTTCGAGCAGTACTTC. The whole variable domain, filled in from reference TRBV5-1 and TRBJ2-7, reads KAGVTQTPRYLIKTRGQQVTLSCSPISGHRSVSWYQQTPGQGLQFLFEYFSETQRNKGNFPGRFSGRQFSNSRSEMNVSTLELGDSALYLCASSLTGIFEQYFGPGTRLTVT.

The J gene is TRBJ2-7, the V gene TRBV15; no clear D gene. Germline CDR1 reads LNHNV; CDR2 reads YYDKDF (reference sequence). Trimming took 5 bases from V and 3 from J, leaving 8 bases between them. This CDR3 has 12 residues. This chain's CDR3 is CATSGFFYEQYV. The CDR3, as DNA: TGTGCCACCAGCGGATTTTTCTACGAGCAGTACGTC.

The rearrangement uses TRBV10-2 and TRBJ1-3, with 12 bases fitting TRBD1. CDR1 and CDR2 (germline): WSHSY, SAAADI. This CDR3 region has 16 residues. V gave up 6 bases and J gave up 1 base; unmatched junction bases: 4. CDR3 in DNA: TGCGCCAGCAGCTTGGGACAGGGGGCTTCTGGAAACACCATATATTTT. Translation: CASSLGQGASGNTIYF.

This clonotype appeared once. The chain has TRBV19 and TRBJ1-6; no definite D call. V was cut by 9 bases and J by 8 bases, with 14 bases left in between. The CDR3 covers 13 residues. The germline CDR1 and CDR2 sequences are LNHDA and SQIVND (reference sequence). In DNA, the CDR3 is TGTGCCAGCAGTTTCGTCGCGGATTCACCCCTCCACTTT. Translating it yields CASSFVADSPLHF.

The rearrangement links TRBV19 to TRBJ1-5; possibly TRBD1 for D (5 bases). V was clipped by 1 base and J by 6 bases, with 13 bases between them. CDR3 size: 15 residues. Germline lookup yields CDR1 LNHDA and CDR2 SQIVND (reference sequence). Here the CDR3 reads CASSIVFGGGQPQHF. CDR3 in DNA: TGTGCCAGTAGTATAGTTTTCGGGGGAGGTCAGCCCCAGCATTTT.

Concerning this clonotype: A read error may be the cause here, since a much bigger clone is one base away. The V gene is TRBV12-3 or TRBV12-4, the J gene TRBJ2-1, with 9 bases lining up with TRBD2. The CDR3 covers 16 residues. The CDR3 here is CASSLASGGGWNEQLF. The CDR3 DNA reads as TGTGCCAGCAGTTTAGCTAGCGGGGGTGGATGGAATGAGCAGCTCTTC.

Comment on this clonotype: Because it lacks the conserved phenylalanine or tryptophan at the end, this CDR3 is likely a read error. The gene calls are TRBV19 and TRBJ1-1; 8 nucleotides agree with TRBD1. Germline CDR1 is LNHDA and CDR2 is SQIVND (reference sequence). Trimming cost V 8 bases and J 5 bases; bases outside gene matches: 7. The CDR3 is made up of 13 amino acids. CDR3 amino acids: CASLKQGVTEAFV. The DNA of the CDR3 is TGTGCCAGTCTAAAACAGGGGGTAACTGAAGCTTTCGTT.

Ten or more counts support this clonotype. The CDR3 nucleotides read TGTGCCAGCTCCTACCCTAGTGGAACTAGCGGGAGTCCTCATGAGCAGTTCTTC. It yields the protein CASSYPSGTSGSPHEQFF. The rearrangement joins TRBV7-9 to TRBJ2-1; 11 bases agree with TRBD2. J gave up 8 bases and V 8 bases, and 20 bases lay outside the gene matches. CDR1 is SEHNR, CDR2 FQNEAQ, per germline (reference sequence). The CDR3 runs to 18 residues.

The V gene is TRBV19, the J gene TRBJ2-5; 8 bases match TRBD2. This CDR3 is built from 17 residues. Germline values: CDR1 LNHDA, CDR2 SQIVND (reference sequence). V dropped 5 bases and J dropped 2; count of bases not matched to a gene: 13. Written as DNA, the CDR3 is TGTGCCAGTAGTCCCCACCTGACTAGCGCTCAGCAAGAGACCCAGTACTTC. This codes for CASSPHLTSAQQETQYF. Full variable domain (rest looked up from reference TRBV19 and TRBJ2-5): DGGITQSPKYLFRKEGQNVTLSCEQNLNHDAMYWYRQDPGQGLRLIYYSQIVNDFQKGDIAEGYSVSREKKESFPLTVTSAQKNPTAFYLCASSPHLTSAQQETQYFGPGTRLLVL.

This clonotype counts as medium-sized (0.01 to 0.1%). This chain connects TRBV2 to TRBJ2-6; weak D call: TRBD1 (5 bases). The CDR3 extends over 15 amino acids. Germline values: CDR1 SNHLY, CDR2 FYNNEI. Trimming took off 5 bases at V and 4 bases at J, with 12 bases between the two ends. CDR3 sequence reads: CASSIRGTGANVLTF. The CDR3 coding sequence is TGTGCCAGCAGTATTAGGGGAACCGGGGCCAACGTCCTGACTTTC.

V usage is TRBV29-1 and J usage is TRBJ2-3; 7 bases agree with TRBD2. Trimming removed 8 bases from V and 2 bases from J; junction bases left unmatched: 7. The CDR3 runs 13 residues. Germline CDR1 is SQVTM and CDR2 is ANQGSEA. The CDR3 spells CSLIAGPTDTQYF. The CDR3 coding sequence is TGCAGCCTAATAGCGGGCCCCACAGATACGCAGTATTTT.

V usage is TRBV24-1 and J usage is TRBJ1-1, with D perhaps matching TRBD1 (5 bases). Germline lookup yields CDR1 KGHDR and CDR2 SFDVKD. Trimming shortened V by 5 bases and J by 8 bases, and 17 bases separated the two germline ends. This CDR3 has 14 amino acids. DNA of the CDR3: TGTGCCACCAGTGCGACCGGGCAGGGAACCGAAGCTTTCTTT. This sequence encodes CATSATGQGTEAFF.

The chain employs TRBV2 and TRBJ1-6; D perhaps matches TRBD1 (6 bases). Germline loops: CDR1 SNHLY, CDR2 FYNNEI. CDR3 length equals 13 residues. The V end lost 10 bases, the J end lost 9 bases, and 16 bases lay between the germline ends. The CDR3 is CATTGGLISPLHF. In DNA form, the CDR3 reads TGTGCCACCACGGGGGGCTTGATTTCACCCCTCCACTTT.

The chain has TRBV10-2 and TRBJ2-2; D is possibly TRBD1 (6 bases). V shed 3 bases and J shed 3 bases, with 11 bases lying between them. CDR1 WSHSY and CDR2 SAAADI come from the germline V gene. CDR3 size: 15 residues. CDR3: CASSDGQRYTGELFF. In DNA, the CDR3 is TGCGCCAGCAGTGACGGACAGAGATACACCGGGGAGCTGTTTTTT.

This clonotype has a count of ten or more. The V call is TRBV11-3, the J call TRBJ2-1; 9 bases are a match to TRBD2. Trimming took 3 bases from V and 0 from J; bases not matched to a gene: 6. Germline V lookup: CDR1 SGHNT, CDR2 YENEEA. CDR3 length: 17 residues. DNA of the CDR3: TGTGCCAGCAGCTTTGTAGCGGGAGTCCCCTCCTACAATGAGCAGTTCTTC. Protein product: CASSFVAGVPSYNEQFF.

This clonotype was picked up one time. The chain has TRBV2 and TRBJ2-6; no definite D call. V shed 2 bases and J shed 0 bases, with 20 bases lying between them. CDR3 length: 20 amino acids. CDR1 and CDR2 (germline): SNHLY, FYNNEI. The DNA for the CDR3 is TGTGCCAGCAGTGAAACCCGAGTCCCCGGGCTGTGCTCTGGGGCCAACGTCCTGACTTTC. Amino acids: CASSETRVPGLCSGANVLTF.